This T cell receptor beta chain derives from a study of regulatory T cells in long-lasting Graves disease. Whole-study results and caveats: TCR diversity in persistent Graves' patients was below that of newly diagnosed ones.

This clonotype has at least ten counts. Its antigen is undetermined. V was pared by 9 bases and J by 6 bases, with 7 bases of the junction left unmatched. The germline CDR1 and CDR2 sequences are SNHLY and FYNNEI. This CDR3 is 13 amino acids long. Library construction for TCR beta used iRepertoire HTBI primers and Arm-PCR of CDR3 regions. MiXCR was run by TCRdb on the multiplex PCR reads, yielding one entry per CDR3 protein. The table lists about half a million distinct CDR3 sequences, approximately 12% of them singletons, with more than 8% in the top ten. Time point in this sample: newly diagnosed GD, antithyroid drugs for less than 3 months. Preparation of the TCR library used RNA extracted from PBMCs. These data also formed part of another study, on T cells in Graves' hyperthyroidism and ophthalmopathy.

Sequenced here: peripheral blood mononuclear cells (PBMCs), sampled at new diagnosis, from a patient treated with antithyroid drugs. The clonotype comes from a woman in her twenties or thirties with Graves disease. The rearrangement links TRBV2 to TRBJ2-2; 7 bases fit TRBD1. The DNA of the CDR3 is TGTGCCAGTCCCGGGACAGAACCCGGGGAGCTGTTTTTT. It codes for CASPGTEPGELFF.